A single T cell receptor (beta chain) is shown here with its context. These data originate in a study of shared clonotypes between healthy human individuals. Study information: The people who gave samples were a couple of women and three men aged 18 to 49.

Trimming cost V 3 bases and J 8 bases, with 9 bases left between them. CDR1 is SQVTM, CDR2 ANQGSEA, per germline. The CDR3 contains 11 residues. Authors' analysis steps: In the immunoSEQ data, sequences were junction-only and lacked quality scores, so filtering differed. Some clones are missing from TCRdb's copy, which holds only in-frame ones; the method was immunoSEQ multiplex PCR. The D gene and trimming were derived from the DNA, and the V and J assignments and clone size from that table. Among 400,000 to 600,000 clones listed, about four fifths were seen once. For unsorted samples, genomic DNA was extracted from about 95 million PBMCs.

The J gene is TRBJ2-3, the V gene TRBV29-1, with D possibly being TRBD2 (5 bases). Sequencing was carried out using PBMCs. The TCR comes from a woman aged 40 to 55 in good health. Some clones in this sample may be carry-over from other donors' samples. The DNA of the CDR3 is TGCAGCGTTGATCGGGAAGGTACGCAGTATTTT. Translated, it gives CSVDREGTQYF.